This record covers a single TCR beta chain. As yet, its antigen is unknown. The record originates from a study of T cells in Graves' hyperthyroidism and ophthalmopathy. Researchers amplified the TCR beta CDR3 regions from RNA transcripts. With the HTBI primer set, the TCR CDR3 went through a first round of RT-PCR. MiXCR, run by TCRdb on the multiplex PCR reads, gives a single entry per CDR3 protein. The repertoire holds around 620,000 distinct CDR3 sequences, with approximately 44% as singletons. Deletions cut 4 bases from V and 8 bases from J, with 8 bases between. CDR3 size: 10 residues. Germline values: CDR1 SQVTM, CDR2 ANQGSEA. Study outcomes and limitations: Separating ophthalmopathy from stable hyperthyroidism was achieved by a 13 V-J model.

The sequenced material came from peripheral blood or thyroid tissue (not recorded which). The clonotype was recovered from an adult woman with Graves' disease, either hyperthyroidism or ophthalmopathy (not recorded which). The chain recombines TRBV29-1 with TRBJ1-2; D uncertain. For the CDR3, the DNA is TGCAGCGTTGGGGGAGAGGGCTACACCTTC. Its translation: CSVGGEGYTF.